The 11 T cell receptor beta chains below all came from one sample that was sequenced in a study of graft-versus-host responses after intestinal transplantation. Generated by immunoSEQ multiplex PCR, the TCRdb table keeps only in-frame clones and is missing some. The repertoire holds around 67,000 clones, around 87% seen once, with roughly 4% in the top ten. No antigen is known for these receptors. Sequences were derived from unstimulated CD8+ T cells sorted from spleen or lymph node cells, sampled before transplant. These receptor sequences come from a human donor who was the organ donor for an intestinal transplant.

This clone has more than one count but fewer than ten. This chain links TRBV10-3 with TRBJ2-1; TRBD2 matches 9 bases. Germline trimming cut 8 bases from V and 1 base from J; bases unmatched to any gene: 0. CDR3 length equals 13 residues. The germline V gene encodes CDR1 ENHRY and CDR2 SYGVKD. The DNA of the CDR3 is TGTGCCATCGCGGGGGGGTCCTACAATGAGCAGTTCTTC. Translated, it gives CAIAGGSYNEQFF.

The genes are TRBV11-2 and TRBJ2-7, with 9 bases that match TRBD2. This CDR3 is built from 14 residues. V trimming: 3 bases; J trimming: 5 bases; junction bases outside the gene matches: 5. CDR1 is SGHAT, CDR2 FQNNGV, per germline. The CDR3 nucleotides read TGTGCCAGCAGCTTTAGCGGGGGAGGGCACGAGCAGTACGTC. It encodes CASSFSGGGHEQYV.

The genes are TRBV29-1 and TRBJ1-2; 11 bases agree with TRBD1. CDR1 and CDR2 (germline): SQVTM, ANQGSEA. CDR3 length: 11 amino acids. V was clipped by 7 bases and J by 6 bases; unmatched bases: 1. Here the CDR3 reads CSGGQGDGYTF. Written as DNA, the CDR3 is TGCAGCGGGGGACAGGGGGATGGCTACACCTTC.

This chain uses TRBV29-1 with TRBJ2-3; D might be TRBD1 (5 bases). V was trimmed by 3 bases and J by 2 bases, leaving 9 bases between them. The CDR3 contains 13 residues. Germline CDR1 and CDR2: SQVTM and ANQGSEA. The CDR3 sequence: CSVEGQHTDTQYF. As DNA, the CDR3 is TGCAGCGTTGAGGGGCAGCACACAGATACGCAGTATTTT.

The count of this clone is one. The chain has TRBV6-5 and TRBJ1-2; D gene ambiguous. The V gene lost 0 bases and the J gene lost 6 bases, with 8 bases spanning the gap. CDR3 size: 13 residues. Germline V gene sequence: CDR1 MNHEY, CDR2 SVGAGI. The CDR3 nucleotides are TGTGCCAGCAGTTACTCCTCTCAGAATGGCTACACCTTC. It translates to CASSYSSQNGYTF.

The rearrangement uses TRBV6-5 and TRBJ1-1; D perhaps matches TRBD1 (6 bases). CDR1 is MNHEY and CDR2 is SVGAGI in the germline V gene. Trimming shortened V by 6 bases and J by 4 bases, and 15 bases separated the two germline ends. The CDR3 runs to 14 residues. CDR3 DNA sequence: TGTGCCAGCAGCCCTTTTAGGACAGTCACTGAAGCTTTCTTT. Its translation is CASSPFRTVTEAFF.

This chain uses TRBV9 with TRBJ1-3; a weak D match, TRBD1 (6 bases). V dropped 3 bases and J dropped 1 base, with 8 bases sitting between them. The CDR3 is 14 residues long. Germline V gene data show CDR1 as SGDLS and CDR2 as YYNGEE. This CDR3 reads CASSEGGSGNTIYF. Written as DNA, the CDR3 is TGTGCCAGCAGCGAAGGGGGTTCTGGAAACACCATATATTTT.

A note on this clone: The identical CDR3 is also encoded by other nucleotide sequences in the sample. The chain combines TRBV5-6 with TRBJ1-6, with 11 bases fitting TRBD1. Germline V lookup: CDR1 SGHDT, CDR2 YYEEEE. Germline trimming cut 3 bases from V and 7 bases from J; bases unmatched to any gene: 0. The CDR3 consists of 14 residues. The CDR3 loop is CASSWDRGNSPLHF. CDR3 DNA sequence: TGTGCCAGCAGCTGGGACAGGGGGAATTCACCCCTCCACTTT.

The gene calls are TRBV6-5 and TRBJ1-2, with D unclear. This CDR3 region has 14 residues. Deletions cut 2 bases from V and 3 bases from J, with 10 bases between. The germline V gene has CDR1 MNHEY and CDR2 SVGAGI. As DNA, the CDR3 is TGTGCCAGCAGTTACGGACTTGGGGACTATGGCTACACCTTC. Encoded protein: CASSYGLGDYGYTF.

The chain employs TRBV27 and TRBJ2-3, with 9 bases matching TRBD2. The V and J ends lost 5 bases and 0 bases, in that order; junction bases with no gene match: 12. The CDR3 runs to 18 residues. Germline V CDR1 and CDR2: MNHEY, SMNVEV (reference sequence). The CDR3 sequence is CASSPAFGAGGSTDTQYF. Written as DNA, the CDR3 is TGTGCCAGCAGTCCGGCCTTTGGTGCGGGGGGGAGCACAGATACGCAGTATTTT.

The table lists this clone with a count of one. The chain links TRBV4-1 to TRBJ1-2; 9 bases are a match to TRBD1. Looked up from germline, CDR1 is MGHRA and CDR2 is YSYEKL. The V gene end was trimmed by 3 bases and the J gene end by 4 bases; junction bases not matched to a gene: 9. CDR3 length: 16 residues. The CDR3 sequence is CASSHLLGQGSYGYTF. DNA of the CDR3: TGCGCCAGCAGCCATCTACTGGGACAGGGAAGCTATGGCTACACCTTC.